This TCR beta chain emerged from a study of T cell changes during pregnancy in multiple sclerosis. Profiled with immunoSEQ multiplex PCR; TCRdb holds only in-frame clones, not every one. The profile shows about 56,000 clones, about 88% of them singletons. Trimming cost V 5 bases and J 5 bases; bases outside gene matches: 8. The germline V gene has CDR1 SGHTA and CDR2 FQGTGA. This CDR3 is 15 amino acids long. The specimen comprised peripheral blood, sampled after pregnancy. The source of this sequence is a female donor with multiple sclerosis, enrolled in a pregnancy study. The chain couples TRBV7-3 to TRBJ2-1; 8 nucleotides agree with TRBD2. This CDR3 reads CASSALAGINNEQFF. The CDR3 DNA reads as TGTGCCAGCAGCGCCTTAGCGGGGATTAACAATGAGCAGTTCTTC.